This T cell receptor beta chain originates from a study of Ad26.COV2.S vaccination and SARS-CoV-2 variants. About the study: Enrollment placed the donor in the COV1001 Ad26.COV2.S trial arm. Once, or twice with 56 days between doses, Ad26.COV2.S was given intramuscularly.

Sequenced by immunoSEQ multiplex PCR; TCRdb stores in-frame clones only, minus some. In the table there are roughly 500,000 clones, about 88% of which are singletons. Trimming stripped 1 base from V and 2 bases from J, with 14 bases between. The CDR3 has 16 amino acids. The germline V gene encodes CDR1 KGHSH and CDR2 LQKENI. Treatment specified: some 20 received Ad26.COV2.S at low or high dose, single or two shots; 5 received placebo; per-sample allocation not given. Sampling happened 63 days after the first vaccine or placebo injection. The vaccine delivered Wuhan-strain SARS-CoV-2 spike through an Ad26 vector.

The sequences come from peripheral blood, collected in a trial of Ad26.COV2.S vaccine versus placebo. The J gene is TRBJ2-5, the V gene TRBV18; D may be TRBD1 or TRBD2 (5 bases each). The sequence was collected from a person between 18 and 59 years old who received the Ad26.COV2.S COVID-19 vaccine or a placebo. The chain's CDR3 is CASSPRVGEWQETQYF. CDR3 nucleotides: TGTGCCAGCTCACCACGCGTGGGGGAATGGCAAGAGACCCAGTACTTC.